This entry lists 8 T cell receptor beta chains sequenced from one sample in a study of memory CD4+ T cells and cytomegalovirus serostatus (dated by TCRdb to between 2019 and 2020). The library came from the immunoSEQ multiplex PCR assay. The table comes from immuneACCESS by way of TCRdb, which keeps in-frame sequences with V and J called. Part of the clones is missing from these tables; in studies checked, under half for an unresolved V gene and the rest for unknown reasons. This sample holds about 80,000 clones; 80% were observed only once. The ten largest account for around 0.78% of the sample. Single viable CD3+CD4+CD8-CD45RO+ cells were sorted as memory CD4+ T cells on a FACSAria II. Sequences were obtained from memory CD4+ T cells from blood. The receptors shown here come from an adult in good health and CMV-seronegative.

The rearrangement links TRBV4-1 to TRBJ1-1; D unresolved. Trimming stripped 1 base from V and 1 base from J, with 13 bases between. CDR1 is MGHRA and CDR2 is YSYEKL in the germline V gene. This CDR3 has 16 amino acids. CDR3 loop: CASSQGVGPQNTEAFF. CDR3 bases: TGCGCCAGCAGCCAAGGGGTCGGCCCTCAGAACACTGAAGCTTTCTTT.

The V and J genes are TRBV30 and TRBJ2-6; D is possibly TRBD1 or TRBD2 (5 bases each). CDR3 length: 15 amino acids. The germline V gene has CDR1 GTSNPN and CDR2 SVGIG (reference sequence). Trimming shortened V by 4 bases and J by 4 bases, and 14 bases separated the two germline ends. The CDR3 DNA sequence: TGTGCCTGGACCCACCCGGGGACCGGGGCCAACGTCCTGACTTTC. Its translation is CAWTHPGTGANVLTF. Based on the CDR3 plus reference TRBV30 and TRBJ2-6, the full variable domain is SQTIHQWPATLVQPVGSPLSLECTVEGTSNPNLYWYRQAAGRGLQLLFYSVGIGQISSEVPQNLSASRPQDRQFILSSKKLLLSDSGFYLCAWTHPGTGANVLTFGAGSRLTVL.

This clone has just one count. The V call is TRBV5-1, the J call TRBJ1-4; 11 nucleotides match TRBD1. The CDR3 totals 15 residues. Germline V gene data show CDR1 as SGHRS and CDR2 as YFSETQ. V gave up 5 bases and J gave up 7 bases; unmatched junction bases: 7. This chain's CDR3 is CASRGGQGAREKLFF. The CDR3 DNA reads TGCGCCAGCAGGGGTGGACAGGGGGCTCGTGAAAAACTGTTTTTT. Full variable domain (missing parts from reference TRBV5-1 and TRBJ1-4): KAGVTQTPRYLIKTRGQQVTLSCSPISGHRSVSWYQQTPGQGLQFLFEYFSETQRNKGNFPGRFSGRQFSNSRSEMNVSTLELGDSALYLCASRGGQGAREKLFFGSGTQLSVL.

The chain is built from TRBV6-5 and TRBJ1-5; D remains ambiguous. The germline gives CDR1 MNHEY, CDR2 SVGAGI. The CDR3 covers 11 residues. Trimming left V 8 bases short and J 7 bases short, with 9 bases between. CDR3 nucleotides: TGTGCCAGCGGTCGCAGGCAGCCCCAGCATTTT. It is translated as CASGRRQPQHF.

V and J are TRBV7-3 and TRBJ2-3; D call uncertain. Trimming removed 2 bases from V and 4 bases from J, with 13 bases in between. Germline V gene sequence: CDR1 SGHTA, CDR2 FQGTGA. The CDR3 totals 15 residues. CDR3 in DNA: TGTGCCAGCAGCTTATCCCCCCACCCCGCAGATACGCAGTATTTT. Amino acid sequence: CASSLSPHPADTQYF. Combining the CDR3 with reference TRBV7-3 and TRBJ2-3 gives the whole variable domain GAGVSQTPSNKVTEKGKYVELRCDPISGHTALYWYRQSLGQGPEFLIYFQGTGAADDSGLPNDRFFAVRPEGSVSTLKIQRTERGDSAVYLCASSLSPHPADTQYFGPGTRLTVL.

The V gene is TRBV10-3, the J gene TRBJ1-6; D call uncertain. Germline V lookup: CDR1 ENHRY, CDR2 SYGVKD. The CDR3 is made up of 13 amino acids. V lost 7 bases to trimming and J lost 10 bases, with 14 bases between them. CDR3 coding DNA: TGTGCCATCACCCTAAGCCAGAACTCACCCCTCCACTTT. It yields the protein CAITLSQNSPLHF.

This chain links TRBV5-4 with TRBJ2-2; 7 bases align to TRBD1. This CDR3 comprises 16 residues. Losses at the gene ends were 4 bases for V and 2 bases for J; bases not matched to a gene: 8. Germline CDR1 is SGHNT and CDR2 is YYREEE (reference sequence). The CDR3, as DNA: TGTGCCAGCAGCCCTTTCCGGGACAGTAACACCGGGGAGCTGTTTTTT. This translates into CASSPFRDSNTGELFF.

DNA for the CDR3: TGTGCCAGCAGTGAGGACAGCTCCTATAATTCACCCCTCCACTTT. Its protein is CASSEDSSYNSPLHF. The chain has TRBV25-1 and TRBJ1-6; D perhaps matches TRBD1 (6 bases). CDR1 MGHDK and CDR2 SYGVNS come from the germline V gene. V was cut by 3 bases and J by 0 bases, with 6 bases left in between. The CDR3 is 15 amino acids.